The 26 T cell receptor beta chains below all came from one sample that was sequenced in a study of T and B cells in COVID-19 patients. TRB rearrangements were amplified by multiplex PCR with BIOMED2 TRB-A/B primers. MiXCR, run by TCRdb on the multiplex PCR reads, gives a single entry per CDR3 protein. Of several thousand distinct CDR3 sequences listed, around 23% are singletons. TRB was amplified from around 250-460 ng of blood genomic DNA. Sequencing used blood. Receptor source: a human donor with active COVID-19.

Remarks on this clonotype: A much bigger clone sits one base away, suggesting this may be a read error. This chain links TRBV6-6 with TRBJ1-2; possibly TRBD1 for D (5 bases). Germline CDR1 and CDR2: MNHNY and SVGAGI (reference sequence). This CDR3 region has 15 residues. The CDR3 nucleotides are TGTGCCAGCCGGGGGGGGGGTAAGGAAGGCTATGGCTACGCCTTC. It translates to CASRGGGKEGYGYAF.

This clonotype was counted a few times. The chain combines TRBV30 with TRBJ2-1; 8 bases map to TRBD2. The CDR3 runs 12 residues. The germline gives CDR1 GTSNPN, CDR2 SVGIG (reference sequence). J lost 11 bases, V lost 3 bases, and 6 bases had no gene match. The CDR3 DNA follows: TGTGCCTGGAGGCGCACTAGCGGAAAGCAGTTCTTC. Translated: CAWRRTSGKQFF.

This clonotype has just a few counts. This rearrangement joins TRBV20-1 to TRBJ1-4, with 8 bases that match TRBD1. In germline, CDR1 is DFQATT, CDR2 SNEGSKA (reference sequence). CDR3 length: 16 amino acids. V shed 1 base, J shed 5 bases, and the junction held 9 bases outside the gene matches. The chain's CDR3 is CSARGHAGTGNEKLFF. CDR3 nucleotides: TGCAGTGCTAGAGGCCACGCCGGGACAGGAAATGAAAAACTGTTTTTT.

This clonotype has more than one count but fewer than ten. The chain uses TRBV18 and TRBJ1-1; D not resolved. The CDR3 runs to 12 residues. Germline CDR1 reads KGHSH; CDR2 reads LQKENI. The V end was cut by 2 bases, the J end by 5 bases, with 6 bases between. In nucleotides, the CDR3 is TGTGCCAGCTCACCAGTCGGTACTGAAGCTTTCTTT. It yields the protein CASSPVGTEAFF.

This chain uses TRBV18 with TRBJ1-1; D ambiguous. Trimming stripped 4 bases from V and 1 base from J, with 13 bases between. Per the germline V gene, CDR1 is KGHSH and CDR2 is LQKENI. This CDR3 has 15 amino acids. CDR3 in amino acids: CASSLTGASNTEAFF. The CDR3, as DNA: TGTGCCAGCTCACTAACCGGAGCCTCGAACACTGAAGCTTTCTTT.

In this sample, this clonotype is medium-sized. For the CDR3, the DNA is TGTGCCAGCTCACCCGCGACAGGGGGACACACTGAAGCTTTCTTT. Amino acids: CASSPATGGHTEAFF. This chain joins TRBV18 and TRBJ1-1; 9 bases line up with TRBD1. J lost 3 bases, V lost 3 bases, and 5 bases had no gene match. CDR1 KGHSH and CDR2 LQKENI come from the germline V gene. CDR3 length: 15 amino acids.

By proportion, this clonotype is medium-sized. J is TRBJ1-2 and V is TRBV29-1; no clear D gene. The germline V and J ends were trimmed by 3 bases and 4 bases, with 9 bases remaining between them. From germline, CDR1 is SQVTM and CDR2 ANQGSEA. This CDR3 has 12 residues. The CDR3 DNA is TGCAGCGTTGACCTCTGGGGCTATGGCTACACCTTC. It encodes CSVDLWGYGYTF. Using reference TRBV29-1 and TRBJ1-2 for the parts outside the CDR3, the full variable domain is SAVISQKPSRDICQRGTSLTIQCQVDSQVTMMFWYRQQPGQSLTLIATANQGSEATYESGFVIDKFPISRPNLTFSTLTVSNMSPEDSSIYLCSVDLWGYGYTFGSGTRLTVV.

This clonotype was counted once. The V gene is TRBV7-2, the J gene TRBJ1-1; no clear D. CDR1 is SGHTA, CDR2 FQGNSA, per germline. The CDR3 sequence is 14 residues long. V lost 5 bases, J lost 1 base, and 11 bases lay in between. The CDR3 here is CASSIAIRNTEAFF. Written as DNA, the CDR3 is TGTGCCAGCAGCATTGCAATAAGGAACACTGAAGCTTTCTTT.

The chain has TRBV7-2 and TRBJ1-3; D not certain. V lost 5 bases and J 3 bases, leaving 11 bases between the germline ends. This CDR3 contains 14 residues. Per germline, CDR1 SGHTA and CDR2 FQGNSA. As DNA, the CDR3 is TGTGCCAGCAGCCCCGGCGCTGTTGGAAACACCATATATTTT. This gives the protein CASSPGAVGNTIYF.

This clonotype is classed as medium-sized. The J gene is TRBJ1-1, the V gene TRBV29-1, with TRBD1 as a possible D gene (6 bases). The germline V and J ends were trimmed by 7 bases and 0 bases, with 12 bases remaining between them. Per germline, CDR1 SQVTM and CDR2 ANQGSEA. This CDR3 has 13 amino acids. Here the CDR3 DNA reads TGCAGCGGATCGGGACACTTGAACACTGAAGCTTTCTTT. Its protein is CSGSGHLNTEAFF. Based on the CDR3 plus reference TRBV29-1 and TRBJ1-1, the full variable domain is SAVISQKPSRDICQRGTSLTIQCQVDSQVTMMFWYRQQPGQSLTLIATANQGSEATYESGFVIDKFPISRPNLTFSTLTVSNMSPEDSSIYLCSGSGHLNTEAFFGQGTRLTVV.

Details on this clonotype: This may stem from a read error, because a much larger clone lies one nucleotide away. The conserved closing phenylalanine or tryptophan is absent in this CDR3, likely reflecting a read error. This chain joins TRBV18 and TRBJ2-4, with D possibly called TRBD1 or TRBD2 (5 bases each). Germline V gene lookup returns CDR1 KGHSH and CDR2 LQKENI. The CDR3 sequence is 13 residues long. Trimming took off 6 bases at V and 8 bases at J, with 14 bases between the two ends. The CDR3 DNA reads as TGTGCCAGCTCGTACAATCAGGGAGACATTCAGTACTTA. It translates to CASSYNQGDIQYL.

This chain joins TRBV7-6 and TRBJ2-7; 9 nucleotides line up with TRBD1. CDR3 length: 15 residues. Germline CDR1 is SGHVS and CDR2 is FNYEAQ. J gave up 3 bases and V 4 bases, and 7 bases lay outside the gene matches. The CDR3 nucleotides are TGTGCCAGCAGCTCCGGGACAGGGACATACTACGAGCAGTACTTC. Protein product: CASSSGTGTYYEQYF.

V is TRBV6-2 or TRBV6-3 and J is TRBJ2-1; 9 bases are shared with TRBD2. Germline assignment: CDR1 MNHEY and CDR2 SVGEGT. V trimming: 0 bases; J trimming: 4 bases; junction bases outside the gene matches: 1. This CDR3 has 15 amino acids. CDR3 amino acids: CASSYSGLAYNEQFF. The CDR3 DNA reads TGTGCCAGCAGTTACTCGGGACTAGCATACAATGAGCAGTTCTTC.

This clonotype rates as medium-sized. The V call is TRBV5-4, the J call TRBJ2-2; 9 bases agree with TRBD2. This CDR3 has 16 amino acids. Germline V gene sequence: CDR1 SGHNT, CDR2 YYREEE (reference sequence). The V and J ends lost 0 bases and 6 bases, in that order; junction bases with no gene match: 6. CDR3 in DNA: TGTGCCAGCAGCTTGGCCAGCGGGAGGTCGGCCGGGGAGCTGTTTTTT. This gives the protein CASSLASGRSAGELFF.

Within the sample, this clonotype is medium-sized (0.01 to 0.1%). V and J are TRBV5-4 and TRBJ2-4, with D possibly being TRBD1 (6 bases). V lost 3 bases, J lost 5 bases, and 15 bases lay in between. Germline CDR1 SGHNT, CDR2 YYREEE (reference sequence). The CDR3 loop spans 15 amino acids. In DNA form, the CDR3 reads TGTGCCAGCAGCTCTACAACAGGGATGGAAAACATTCAGTACTTC. Protein sequence: CASSSTTGMENIQYF.

By sample share, this clonotype is medium-sized. J is TRBJ2-3 and V is TRBV18; no reliable D call. V dropped 3 bases and J dropped 2 bases, with 6 bases sitting between them. Germline-derived CDR1 and CDR2 are KGHSH and LQKENI. The CDR3 has 13 residues. The CDR3 is CASSPGNTDTQYF. CDR3 sequence (DNA): TGTGCCAGCTCACCGGGTAACACAGATACGCAGTATTTT.

The chain employs TRBV18 and TRBJ1-4; TRBD1 might be the D (5 bases). V was shortened by 5 bases and J by 6 bases, with 13 bases between the two germline ends. Germline V CDR1 and CDR2: KGHSH, LQKENI. CDR3 size: 14 residues. The CDR3 sequence is CASSYPGSDEKLFF. In DNA, the CDR3 is TGTGCCAGCTCATACCCAGGGTCCGATGAAAAACTGTTTTTT. The full variable domain, completed using reference TRBV18 and TRBJ1-4, is NAGVMQNPRHLVRRRGQEARLRCSPMKGHSHVYWYRQLPEEGLKFMVYLQKENIIDESGMPKERFSAEFPKEGPSILRIQQVVRGDSAAYFCASSYPGSDEKLFFGSGTQLSVL.

CDR3 amino acids: CAGGTGAYEQYF. For the CDR3, the DNA is TGTGCCGGAGGGACAGGGGCCTACGAGCAGTACTTC. The genes are TRBV6-9 and TRBJ2-7; TRBD1 matches at 10 bases. V lost 11 bases to trimming and J lost 2 bases; unmatched junction nucleotides: 3. The CDR3 has 12 residues. The germline CDR1 and CDR2 sequences are MNHGY and SVAAGI.

Notes on this clonotype: A much larger clone lies a single base off, so this may be a read error. J is TRBJ1-2 and V is TRBV19; 7 bases fit TRBD1. The CDR3 is 17 amino acids. From germline, CDR1 is LNHDA and CDR2 SQIVND (reference sequence). V lost 4 bases and J lost 1; bases outside the gene matches: 12. The CDR3 loop is CASSTAGQRFFNYGYTF. CDR3 bases: TGTGCCAGTAGTACGGCGGGACAGCGCTTCTTTAACTATGGCTACACCTTC. Together with reference TRBV19 and TRBJ1-2, the CDR3 gives the full variable domain: DGGITQSPKYLFRKEGQNVTLSCEQNLNHDAMYWYRQDPGQGLRLIYYSQIVNDFQKGDIAEGYSVSREKKESFPLTVTSAQKNPTAFYLCASSTAGQRFFNYGYTFGSGTRLTVV.

In the case of this clonotype: One junction end disagrees with the germline gene, perhaps due to a read error. This chain links TRBV7-9 with TRBJ1-2; tentatively, D is TRBD1 (6 bases). The germline V gene encodes CDR1 SEHNR and CDR2 FQNEAQ (reference sequence). The CDR3 covers 12 residues. The CDR3 DNA is TGTGCCAGCCACAGGGATCCTCATGGCTACATCTTC. This encodes CASHRDPHGYIF.

V usage is TRBV6-2 or TRBV6-3 and J usage is TRBJ1-1; D is uncertain. V was pared by 4 bases and J by 1 base, with 7 bases between. The CDR3 has 13 residues. From germline, CDR1 is MNHEY and CDR2 SVGEGT. The CDR3 protein is CASSFLANTEAFF. Written as DNA, the CDR3 is TGTGCCAGCAGTTTTTTAGCGAACACTGAAGCTTTCTTT.

In its sample, this clonotype is medium-sized. V is TRBV19 and J is TRBJ2-1; tentatively, D is TRBD1 (6 bases). Trimming cost V 9 bases and J 3 bases, with 12 bases left between them. Per the germline V gene, CDR1 is LNHDA and CDR2 is SQIVND (reference sequence). The CDR3 loop spans 13 amino acids. CDR3 DNA sequence: TGTGCCAGCCAGGACAGATACTACAATGAGCAGTTCTTC. Translated, it gives CASQDRYYNEQFF.

V is TRBV19 and J is TRBJ2-1, with 9 bases aligning to TRBD2. The CDR3 totals 12 residues. CDR1 and CDR2 (germline): LNHDA, SQIVND (reference sequence). The ends lost 6 bases at V and 10 bases at J; junction bases unmatched: 4. In DNA, the CDR3 is TGTGCCAGTAGACTCAGCGGGGGGGAGCAGTTCTTC. Protein: CASRLSGGEQFF.

A few counts support this clonotype. The gene calls are TRBV6-5 and TRBJ2-3; D call uncertain. The germline V and J ends were trimmed by 5 bases and 2 bases, with 11 bases remaining between them. The V gene's germline CDR1 is MNHEY and CDR2 SVGAGI. The CDR3 contains 14 residues. This CDR3 is CASSPDGLTDTQYF. In DNA, the CDR3 is TGTGCCAGCAGTCCGGACGGCCTCACAGATACGCAGTATTTT.

This clonotype was seen only a few times. The genes are TRBV2 and TRBJ2-3; D is uncertain. Germline lookup yields CDR1 SNHLY and CDR2 FYNNEI. V was trimmed by 3 bases and J by 8 bases, leaving 21 bases between them. The length of the CDR3 is 16 residues. Here the CDR3 reads CASSDRVDRHSGTQYF. CDR3 coding DNA: TGTGCCAGCAGTGATCGGGTCGACCGCCACAGTGGTACGCAGTATTTT.

This clonotype has a handful of counts. The genes are TRBV5-1 and TRBJ2-3; 11 bases fit TRBD2. The CDR3 is 17 amino acids. Germline CDR1 reads SGHRS; CDR2 reads YFSETQ. V dropped 2 bases and J dropped 2; count of bases not matched to a gene: 7. In nucleotides, the CDR3 is TGCGCCAGCAGCTTCCCTACGACTAGCGGGGTCACAGATACGCAGTATTTT. As protein: CASSFPTTSGVTDTQYF.